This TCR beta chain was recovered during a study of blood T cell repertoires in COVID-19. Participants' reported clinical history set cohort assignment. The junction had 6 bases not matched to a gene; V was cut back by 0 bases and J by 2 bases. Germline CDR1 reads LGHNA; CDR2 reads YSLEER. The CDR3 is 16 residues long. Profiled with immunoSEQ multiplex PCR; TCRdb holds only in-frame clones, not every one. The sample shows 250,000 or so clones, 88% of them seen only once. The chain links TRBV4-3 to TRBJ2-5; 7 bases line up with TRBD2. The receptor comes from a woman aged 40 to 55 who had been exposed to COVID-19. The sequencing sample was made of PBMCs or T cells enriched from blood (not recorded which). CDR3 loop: CASSQDPSGLQETQYF. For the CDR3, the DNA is TGCGCCAGCAGCCAAGATCCTAGCGGACTGCAAGAGACCCAGTACTTC.